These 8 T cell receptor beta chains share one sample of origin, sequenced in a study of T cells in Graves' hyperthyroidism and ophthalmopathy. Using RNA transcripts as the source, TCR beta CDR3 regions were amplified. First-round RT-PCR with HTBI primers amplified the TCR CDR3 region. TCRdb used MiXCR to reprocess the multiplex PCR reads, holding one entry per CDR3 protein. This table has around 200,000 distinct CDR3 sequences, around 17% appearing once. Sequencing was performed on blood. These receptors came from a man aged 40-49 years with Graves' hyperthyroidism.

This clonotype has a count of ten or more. CDR3 nucleotides: TGTGCCTGGAGTGCGGGAGGGGAGCAGTACTTC. Translation gives CAWSAGGEQYF. This chain links TRBV30 with TRBJ2-7; 8 positions agree with TRBD2. Germline CDR1 and CDR2: GTSNPN and SVGIG (reference sequence). V dropped 1 base and J dropped 7; count of bases not matched to a gene: 0. CDR3 length equals 11 residues.

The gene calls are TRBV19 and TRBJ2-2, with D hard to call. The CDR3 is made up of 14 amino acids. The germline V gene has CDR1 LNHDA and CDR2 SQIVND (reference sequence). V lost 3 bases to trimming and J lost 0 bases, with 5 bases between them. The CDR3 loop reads CASSMNPNTGELFF. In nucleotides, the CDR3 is TGTGCCAGTAGTATGAATCCGAACACCGGGGAGCTGTTTTTT.

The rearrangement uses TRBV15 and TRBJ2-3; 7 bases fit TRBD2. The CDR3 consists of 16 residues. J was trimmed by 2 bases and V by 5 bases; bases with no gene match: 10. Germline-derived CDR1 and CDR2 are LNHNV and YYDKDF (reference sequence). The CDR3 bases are TGTGCCACCAGCCATCCTCGGGGGGACTCCACAGATACGCAGTATTTT. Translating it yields CATSHPRGDSTDTQYF.

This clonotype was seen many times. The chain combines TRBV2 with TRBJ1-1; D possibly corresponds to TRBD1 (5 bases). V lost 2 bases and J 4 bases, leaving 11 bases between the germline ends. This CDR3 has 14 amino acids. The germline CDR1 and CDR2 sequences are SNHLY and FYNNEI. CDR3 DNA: TGTGCCAGCAGTGAATCTACCGGGGGCACTGAAGCTTTCTTT. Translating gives CASSESTGGTEAFF.

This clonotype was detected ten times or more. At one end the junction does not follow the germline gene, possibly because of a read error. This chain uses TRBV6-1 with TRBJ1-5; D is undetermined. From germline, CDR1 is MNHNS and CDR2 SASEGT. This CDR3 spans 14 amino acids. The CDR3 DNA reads TGTGCCAGCGGTGACTTTCCAAAAGTTAAGCCCCAGCATTTT. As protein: CASGDFPKVKPQHF.

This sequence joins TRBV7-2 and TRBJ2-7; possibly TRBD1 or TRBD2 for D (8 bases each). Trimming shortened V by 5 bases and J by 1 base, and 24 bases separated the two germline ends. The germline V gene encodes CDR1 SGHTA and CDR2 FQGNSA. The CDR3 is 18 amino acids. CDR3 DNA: TGTGCCAGCAGCCCTCTCCAGGGGGCGGGGGGCGATTCCTACGAGCAGTACTTC. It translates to CASSPLQGAGGDSYEQYF. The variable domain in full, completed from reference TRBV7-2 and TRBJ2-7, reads GAGVSQSPSNKVTEKGKDVELRCDPISGHTALYWYRQSLGQGLEFLIYFQGNSAPDKSGLPSDRFSAERTGGSVSTLTIQRTQQEDSAVYLCASSPLQGAGGDSYEQYFGPGTRLTVT.

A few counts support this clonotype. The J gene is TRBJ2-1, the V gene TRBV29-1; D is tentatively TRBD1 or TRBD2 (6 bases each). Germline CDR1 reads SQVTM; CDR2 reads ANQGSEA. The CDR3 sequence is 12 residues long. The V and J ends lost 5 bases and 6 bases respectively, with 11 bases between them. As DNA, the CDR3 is TGCAGCGTTTCGGGGGCGGGCAATGAGCAGTTCTTC. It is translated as CSVSGAGNEQFF.

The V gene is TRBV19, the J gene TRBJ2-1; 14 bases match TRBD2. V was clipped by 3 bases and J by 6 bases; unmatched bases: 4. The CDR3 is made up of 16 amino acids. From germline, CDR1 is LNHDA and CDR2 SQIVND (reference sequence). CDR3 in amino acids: CASSMGLAGEVNEQFF. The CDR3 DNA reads TGTGCCAGTAGTATGGGACTAGCGGGGGAGGTCAATGAGCAGTTCTTC.